Listed here is a single T cell receptor (beta chain). No cognate antigen has been identified for it. The run used an Illumina HiSeq 2000. TCR beta cDNA libraries were prepared using 5'RACE template switching, which introduced a universal primer site and unique molecular identifiers. Priming for cDNA synthesis came from the TCR beta constant segment, and two successive PCR amplification steps followed. In the source study's methods: Reads were demultiplexed and grouped by UMI with MIGEC, and clonotypes were assembled and quantified with MiTCR. To remove erroneous sequences, TCR cDNA sequences were retained only when supported by two or more reads. The tcR package was used for downstream repertoire analysis, and clonotypes were matched across fractions by CDR3 nucleotide sequence plus V segment. VDJmatch was used to annotate antigen specificity against VDJdb, with one amino acid substitution in CDR3 permitted. The reads underwent TCRdb reprocessing, giving one record for each CDR3 protein sequence and no DNA. TCRdb, not the authors, supplied the V and J calls. The table of this sample itemizes 300,000 to 500,000 distinct CDR3 sequences. The ten largest clones capture approximately 11% of the sample.

A commercial ELISA kit detecting HCMV-specific IgG in serum was used to determine HCMV serostatus. Peripheral blood mononuclear cells were isolated from blood by Ficoll density gradient centrifugation. Including the terminal cysteine and phenylalanine, the CDR3 comprises 18 residues. No DNA is given. CDR1 and CDR2 are read off the germline V gene as MGHRA and YSYEKL. These data originate in a study of T cells expressing NK-cell markers (dated by TCRdb to 2020 to 2021). About the investigation overall: Three sorted T-cell subsets (CD3+CD56+NKG2C+, CD3+CD56+NKG2C- and CD3+CD56-NKG2C+) from eight donors had their TCR beta-chain repertoires profiled. Most of the eight sequenced donors were HCMV-seropositive and one was HCMV-seronegative. All eight donors whose samples were sequenced were randomly selected healthy volunteers, three of them men and five women. The libraries were sequenced on Illumina HiSeq 2000/2500, MiSeq or NextSeq, producing 2 x 150 bp reads. Paper-wide results and their limitations: Those dominant clonotypes were again the most abundant among CD3+CD56-NKG2C+ cells in a few donors, at 28.3-60.1%. Whether the expanded NKG2C-expressing T cell clones were specific for HCMV antigens was left unclear. For several donors, the dominant CD3+CD56+NKG2C+ clonotypes were among the top 10 CD8+ clonotypes and accounted for 1.0-7.0% of CD8+ T cells.

This sequence uses TRBV4-1 and TRBJ2-1; TCRdb gives TRBD2 as the D gene, but with no DNA this cannot be confirmed. The sample was blood T cells: a sorted CD56 or NKG2C T cell subset, CD4+ or CD8+ T cells, or bulk PBMC T cells (not recorded which). The sequence came from a woman aged 50 to 65 in good health. Donor details come from another sample of the same person, matched by shared clones. CDR3 sequence: CASSHPSGRGFVNNEQFF.